The rows below give T cell receptor beta chains drawn from one sample of a study of radiotherapy plus CTLA-4 blockade in lung cancer. Sequencing was performed with immunoSEQ multiplex PCR; in TCRdb, only in-frame clones are kept and a portion is missing. This sample has 90,000 to 100,000 clones, with about four fifths found just once. Sequences were derived from peripheral blood, sampled from a patient treated with radiotherapy plus ipilimumab. These receptors all stem from a human donor with non-small cell lung cancer that progressed on radiotherapy plus ipilimumab. Both conserved end residues are part of each CDR3. The order of the fields is D gene, clone size, J gene, V gene, CDR3 protein, CDR3 DNA. D genes are given only for firm matches. Some rows mark clone size as missing; the rest say once, few, many or name a class of expanded clone.

>TRBD2|NA|TRBJ2-1|TRBV27
CASSLTGLGLYNEQFF
TGTGCCAGCAGTTTAACGGGACTAGGTTTATACAATGAGCAGTTCTTC
>NA|NA|TRBJ2-3|TRBV29-1
CSVETPAGSTDTQYF
TGCAGCGTTGAGACTCCGGCAGGATCCACAGATACGCAGTATTTT
>NA|NA|TRBJ2-7|TRBV2
CASKGTLAYEQYF
TGTGCCAGCAAAGGGACACTAGCGTACGAGCAGTACTTC
>TRBD1|NA|TRBJ1-1|TRBV5-4
CASSLVSGGIEAFF
TGTGCCAGCAGCTTGGTATCAGGGGGTATTGAAGCTTTCTTT
>NA|NA|TRBJ1-2|TRBV6-1
CASRGTNYGYTF
TGTGCCAGCCGTGGAACTAACTATGGCTACACCTTC
>NA|NA|TRBJ1-6|TRBV5-6
CASSFLQGSTSPLHF
TGTGCCAGCAGCTTCCTGCAGGGTTCGACTTCACCCCTCCACTTT
>TRBD2|NA|TRBJ2-7|TRBV5-4
CASSPPGLATTYEQYF
TGTGCCAGCAGCCCCCCGGGACTAGCGACCACCTACGAGCAGTACTTC
>NA|NA|TRBJ1-1|TRBV2
CASSKGGTEAFF
TGTGCCAGCAGTAAGGGGGGCACTGAAGCTTTCTTT
>TRBD1|NA|TRBJ2-7|TRBV10-2
CAREDRGLCEQYF
TGCGCCAGGGAGGACAGGGGACTGTGTGAGCAGTACTTC
>NA|NA|TRBJ1-2|TRBV5-1
CASSQDPGKDYGYTF
TGCGCCAGCAGCCAAGACCCGGGGAAGGACTATGGCTACACCTTC
>NA|NA|TRBJ2-3|TRBV30
CAWGGLDTQYF
TGTGCCTGGGGGGGGTTGGATACGCAGTATTTT
>TRBD1|NA|TRBJ1-4|TRBV12-5
CASGQRQGDGEKLFF
TGTGCTAGTGGCCAGCGACAGGGGGACGGTGAAAAACTGTTTTTT
>NA|NA|TRBJ2-2|TRBV5-1
CASSSTTGTGELFF
TGCGCCAGCAGCTCGACCACAGGCACCGGGGAGCTGTTTTTT
>NA|NA|TRBJ2-5|TRBV6-5
CASSPRDTQETQYF
TGTGCCAGCAGCCCCCGGGACACACAAGAGACCCAGTACTTC
>TRBD1|NA|TRBJ2-7|TRBV5-1
CASGLRTGGYYEQYF
TGCGCCAGCGGCTTAAGGACAGGGGGCTATTACGAGCAGTACTTC
>TRBD2|NA|TRBJ2-3|TRBV11-2
CASSDGLAGGLGTDTQYF
TGTGCCAGCAGCGATGGGCTAGCGGGAGGGCTGGGCACAGATACGCAGTATTTT
>TRBD1|few|TRBJ2-2|TRBV7-8
CASSRTKIPGQGSNTGELFF
TGTGCCAGCAGCCGTACGAAAATTCCGGGACAGGGATCCAACACCGGGGAGCTGTTTTTT
>NA|once|TRBJ2-6|TRBV5-1
CASKGTSGANVLTF
TGCGCCAGCAAGGGAACCTCTGGGGCCAACGTCCTGACTTTC
>TRBD2|NA|TRBJ2-3|TRBV27
CASSLISGTPDTQYF
TGTGCCAGCAGTTTGATTAGCGGGACTCCAGATACGCAGTATTTT
>TRBD2|NA|TRBJ2-1|TRBV7-6
CASSPSGRPYNEQFF
TGTGCCAGCAGCCCAAGCGGGAGGCCCTACAATGAGCAGTTCTTC
>NA|NA|TRBJ2-5|TRBV7-8
CASSSDPPRGGETQYF
TGTGCCAGCAGTTCCGACCCCCCCAGGGGTGGTGAGACCCAGTACTTC
>NA|NA|TRBJ1-4|TRBV11-2
CASSLGALSGGGEKLFF
TGTGCCAGCAGCTTAGGGGCCCTGTCTGGGGGTGGTGAAAAACTGTTTTTT
>NA|NA|TRBJ1-1|TRBV19
CASSISTAANTEAFF
TGTGCCAGTAGTATAAGTACGGCGGCGAACACTGAAGCTTTCTTT
>TRBD1|NA|TRBJ2-5|TRBV9
CASSVTGGAGETQYF
TGTGCCAGCAGCGTAACAGGGGGCGCAGGGGAGACCCAGTACTTC
>TRBD1|NA|TRBJ1-2|TRBV5-6
CASSLGNTGGNYGYTF
TGTGCCAGCAGCTTGGGGAACACAGGGGGTAACTATGGCTACACCTTC
>NA|few|TRBJ1-3|TRBV11-2
CASSPERSSGNTIYF
TGTGCCAGCAGCCCCGAGCGTTCCTCTGGAAACACCATATATTTT
>TRBD1|NA|TRBJ1-5|TRBV27
CASSSIQGQLNQPQHF
TGTGCCAGCAGTTCAATCCAGGGACAGCTTAATCAGCCCCAGCATTTT
>NA|NA|TRBJ1-2|TRBV6-1
CASNHNGGYTF
TGTGCCAGCAACCACAATGGTGGCTACACCTTC
>TRBD2|NA|TRBJ2-1|TRBV28
CASSLLAGGPSSEQFF
TGTGCCAGCAGTTTGCTAGCGGGAGGGCCAAGTTCTGAGCAGTTCTTC
>NA|NA|TRBJ2-3|TRBV6-6
CASSRPATDTQYF
TGTGCCAGCAGTCGACCAGCCACAGATACGCAGTATTTT
>NA|NA|TRBJ2-5|TRBV9
CASSVGVDQETQYF
TGTGCCAGCAGCGTAGGGGTGGACCAAGAGACCCAGTACTTC
>NA|NA|TRBJ1-2|TRBV28
CASSWVDVKYGYTF
TGTGCCAGCAGTTGGGTAGACGTCAAGTATGGCTACACCTTC
>NA|few|TRBJ2-7|TRBV7-9
CASSLTNEQYF
TGTGCCAGCAGCCTCACGAACGAGCAGTACTTC
>NA|NA|TRBJ2-2|TRBV11-2
CASSFARITGELFF
TGTGCCAGCAGCTTCGCCAGGATCACCGGGGAGCTGTTTTTT
>TRBD1|NA|TRBJ2-1|TRBV6-1
CASSDLVTGKYNEQFF
TGTGCCAGCAGTGATCTAGTGACAGGGAAATACAATGAGCAGTTCTTC
>TRBD1|NA|TRBJ1-5|TRBV5-6
CASSLTGDWPQHF
TGTGCCAGCAGCTTGACAGGGGACTGGCCCCAGCATTTT
>NA|NA|TRBJ1-2|TRBV30
CAWSPGRPQGYTF
TGTGCCTGGAGCCCCGGACGTCCTCAAGGCTACACCTTC
>NA|NA|TRBJ2-2|TRBV30
CAWGSLAGTGELFF
TGTGCCTGGGGGTCTTTGGCGGGAACCGGGGAGCTGTTTTTT
>NA|NA|TRBJ2-2|TRBV28
CASSPAGIAGELFF
TGTGCCAGCAGTCCCGCAGGGATCGCCGGGGAGCTGTTTTTT
>NA|NA|TRBJ2-7|TRBV7-9
CASSSLRGRLGEQYF
TGTGCCAGCAGCTCCCTGCGGGGTCGCCTAGGCGAGCAGTACTTC
>NA|few|TRBJ1-1|TRBV4-1
CASSQFIRNTEAFF
TGCGCCAGCAGCCAATTTATAAGGAACACTGAAGCTTTCTTT
>TRBD2|NA|TRBJ2-2|TRBV4-1
CASSQDAGGEELFF
TGCGCCAGCAGCCAAGATGCGGGAGGCGAGGAGCTGTTTTTT
>NA|NA|TRBJ1-1|TRBV7-2
CASSLGIAAFF
TGTGCCAGCAGCTTAGGTATAGCGGCTTTCTTT
>NA|few|TRBJ2-2|TRBV10-2
CASSDGGTGELFF
TGCGCCAGCAGTGACGGAGGGACCGGGGAGCTGTTTTTT
>TRBD2|NA|TRBJ2-1|TRBV27
CASSYLGTSGRTEQFF
TGTGCCAGCAGTTACCTCGGGACTAGCGGGAGGACTGAGCAGTTCTTC
>NA|NA|TRBJ2-5|TRBV7-6
CASSLSAPETQYF
TGTGCCAGCAGCTTGTCGGCTCCCGAGACCCAGTACTTC
>TRBD1|NA|TRBJ2-7|TRBV7-8
CASSSGTGGYEQYF
TGTGCCAGCAGCTCCGGGACAGGGGGCTACGAGCAGTACTTC
>NA|once|TRBJ2-5|TRBV7-2
CASSLPDIGKETQYF
TGTGCCAGCAGCTTACCCGACATAGGAAAAGAGACCCAGTACTTC
>NA|NA|TRBJ2-3|TRBV9
CASSVTDGGDTDTQYF
TGTGCCAGCAGCGTGACGGATGGGGGAGACACAGATACGCAGTATTTT
>NA|NA|TRBJ2-4|TRBV10-3
CAISESGYKNIQYF
TGTGCCATCAGTGAGTCCGGTTACAAAAACATTCAGTACTTC
>NA|NA|TRBJ2-5|TRBV18
CASRGQRVMYQETQYF
TGTGCCAGCCGGGGGCAGCGGGTCATGTACCAAGAGACCCAGTACTTC
>NA|NA|TRBJ2-7|TRBV7-8
CAGSSQNSYEQYF
TGTGCCGGCAGCTCCCAGAACTCCTACGAGCAGTACTTC
>NA|NA|TRBJ2-1|TRBV28
CASSLRAEEQFF
TGTGCCAGCAGTTTACGGGCCGAGGAGCAGTTCTTC
>NA|NA|TRBJ2-2|TRBV6-1
CASSETGPITGELFF
TGTGCCAGCAGTGAAACAGGGCCTATCACCGGGGAGCTGTTTTTT
>TRBD1|NA|TRBJ1-3|TRBV9
CASSASGQFSGNTIYF
TGTGCCAGCAGCGCTTCGGGACAGTTCTCTGGAAACACCATATATTTT
>NA|NA|TRBJ1-2|TRBV7-9
CASSFTGQSYGYTF
TGTGCCAGCAGCTTTACGGGACAAAGCTATGGCTACACCTTC
>TRBD1|NA|TRBJ1-4|TRBV5-8
CASSLGTGGRTNEKLFF
TGTGCCAGCAGCTTGGGGACAGGGGGCAGAACTAATGAAAAACTGTTTTTT
>NA|NA|TRBJ2-2|TRBV7-6
CASSSRGLPNTGELFF
TGTGCCAGCAGCTCCCGTGGCCTTCCGAACACCGGGGAGCTGTTTTTT
>NA|once|TRBJ1-1|TRBV27
CASSNRASGRTEAFF
TGTGCCAGCAGTAACCGGGCCTCGGGACGGACTGAAGCTTTCTTT
>NA|NA|TRBJ1-5|TRBV28
CASSFAGNSNQPQHF
TGTGCCAGCAGTTTTGCAGGGAATAGCAATCAGCCCCAGCATTTT